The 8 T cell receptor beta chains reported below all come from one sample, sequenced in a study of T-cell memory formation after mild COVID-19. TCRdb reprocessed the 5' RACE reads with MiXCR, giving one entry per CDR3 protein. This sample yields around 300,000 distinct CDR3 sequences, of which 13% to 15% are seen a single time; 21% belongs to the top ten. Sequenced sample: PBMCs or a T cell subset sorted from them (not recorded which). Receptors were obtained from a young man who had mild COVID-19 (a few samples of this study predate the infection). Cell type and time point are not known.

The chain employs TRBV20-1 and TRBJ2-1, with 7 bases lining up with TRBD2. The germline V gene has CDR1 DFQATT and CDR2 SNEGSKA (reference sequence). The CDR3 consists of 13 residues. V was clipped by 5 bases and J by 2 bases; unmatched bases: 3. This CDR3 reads CSASSGTYNEQFF. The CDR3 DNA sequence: TGCAGTGCTTCTAGCGGTACCTACAATGAGCAGTTCTTC.

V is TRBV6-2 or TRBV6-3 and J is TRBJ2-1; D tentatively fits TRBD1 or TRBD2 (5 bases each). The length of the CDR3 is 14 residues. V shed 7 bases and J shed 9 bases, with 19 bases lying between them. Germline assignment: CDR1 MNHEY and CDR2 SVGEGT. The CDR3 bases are TGTGCCAGCACCCAGGGAACCGGGGCGGGTGAGCAGTTCTTC. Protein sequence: CASTQGTGAGEQFF.

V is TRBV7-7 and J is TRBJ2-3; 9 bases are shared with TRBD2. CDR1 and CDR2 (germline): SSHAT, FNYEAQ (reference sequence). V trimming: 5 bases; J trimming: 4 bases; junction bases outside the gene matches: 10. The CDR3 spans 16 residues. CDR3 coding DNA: TGTGCCAGCAGCCGAGGGGCGGGGGGGTTAGCAGATACGCAGTATTTT. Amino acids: CASSRGAGGLADTQYF.

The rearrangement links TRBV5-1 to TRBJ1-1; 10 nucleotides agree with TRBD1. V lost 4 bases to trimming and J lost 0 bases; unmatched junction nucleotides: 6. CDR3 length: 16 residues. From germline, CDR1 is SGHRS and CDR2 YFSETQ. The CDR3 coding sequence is TGCGCCAGCAGCCTAGGGGACAGGGGCATGAACACTGAAGCTTTCTTT. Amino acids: CASSLGDRGMNTEAFF.

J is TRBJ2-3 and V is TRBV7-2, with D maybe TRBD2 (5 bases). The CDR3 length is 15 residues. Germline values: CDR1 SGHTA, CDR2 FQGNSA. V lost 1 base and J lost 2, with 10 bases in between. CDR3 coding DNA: TGTGCCAGCAGCTTAGGCGGGCCGGTCACAGATACGCAGTATTTT. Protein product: CASSLGGPVTDTQYF.

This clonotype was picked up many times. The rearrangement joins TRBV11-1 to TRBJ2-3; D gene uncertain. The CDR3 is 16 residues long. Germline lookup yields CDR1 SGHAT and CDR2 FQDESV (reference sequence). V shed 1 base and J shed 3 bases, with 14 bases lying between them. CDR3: CASSLVVVGSTDTQYF. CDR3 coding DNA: TGTGCCAGCAGCTTAGTGGTAGTCGGGTCGACAGATACGCAGTATTTT. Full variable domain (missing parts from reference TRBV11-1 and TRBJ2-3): EAEVAQSPRYKITEKSQAVAFWCDPISGHATLYWYRQILGQGPELLVQFQDESVVDDSQLPKDRFSAERLKGVDSTLKIQPAELGDSAMYLCASSLVVVGSTDTQYFGPGTRLTVL.

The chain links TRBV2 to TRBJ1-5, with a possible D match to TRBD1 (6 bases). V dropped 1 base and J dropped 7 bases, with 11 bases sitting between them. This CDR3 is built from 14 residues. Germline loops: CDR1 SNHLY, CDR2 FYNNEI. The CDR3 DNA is TGTGCCAGCAGTGAAGACACAGGGTTCCAGCCCCAGCATTTT. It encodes CASSEDTGFQPQHF.

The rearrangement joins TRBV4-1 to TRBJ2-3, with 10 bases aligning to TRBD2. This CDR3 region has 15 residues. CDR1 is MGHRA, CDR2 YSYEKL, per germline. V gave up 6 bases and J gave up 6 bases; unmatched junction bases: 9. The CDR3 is CASRGSGGSEDTQYF. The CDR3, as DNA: TGCGCCAGCAGAGGTAGCGGGGGGAGTGAGGATACGCAGTATTTT.